This TCR beta chain was observed in a study of T-cell reconstitution after alpha-beta-depleted transplantation in children. There are 15 residues in the CDR3. The V gene end was trimmed by 2 bases and the J gene end by 3 bases; junction bases not matched to a gene: 3. Per the germline V gene, CDR1 is MGHRA and CDR2 is YSYEKL. Unique molecular identifiers were used in preparing the TCRbeta library. Each CDR3 protein is one row after TCRdb ran MiXCR on the PCR reads. The sample includes roughly 300,000 distinct CDR3 sequences, about 9.3% of them seen just once. This clonotype was counted many times. The chain is built from TRBV4-1 and TRBJ1-5; TRBD1 aligns across 8 bases. This TCR was recovered from a human donor who donated a stem cell graft to a child with acute lymphoblastic leukemia. Material: PBMCs from the stem cell graft donor, obtained from the stem cell graft. CDR3 in amino acids: CASSQLTGDNQPQHF. The CDR3 DNA sequence: TGCGCCAGCAGCCAACTGACAGGGGACAATCAGCCCCAGCATTTT.